This T cell receptor (beta chain) originates from a study of shared T cell receptors in the human thymus. Profiled with immunoSEQ multiplex PCR; TCRdb holds only in-frame clones, not every one. The repertoire holds 600,000 to 900,000 clones, with approximately 83% as singletons. Per germline, CDR1 KGHSH and CDR2 LQKENI. The CDR3 runs to 14 residues. Trimming cost V 5 bases and J 4 bases; bases outside gene matches: 3. The same specimen was also included in a second study, on human thymus T cells. Turning to that study: It was healthy Finnish infants having corrective surgery for congenital heart defects who were the donors.

This chain connects TRBV18 to TRBJ2-2, with 8 nucleotides matching TRBD1. The sample was thymocytes. The TCR sequence derives from a girl less than two years old with a congenital heart defect. CDR3 amino acids: CASSSDRGTGELFF. CDR3 nucleotide sequence: TGTGCCAGCTCATCCGACAGGGGCACCGGGGAGCTGTTTTTT.